The 30 T cell receptor beta chains below were found in one sample sequenced in a study of shared clonotypes between healthy human individuals. Method: immunoSEQ multiplex PCR; TCRdb's copy keeps in-frame clones and lacks some. This table holds tens of thousands of clones, about 63% found once. Sequencing used memory CD8+ T cells sorted from blood. Regarding subset: CD45RO+ cells pooled with CCR7-negative TemRA cells. Source of these receptors: a man aged 25-40 years in good health.

This clone was picked up many times. The chain couples TRBV27 to TRBJ1-2; D not certain. CDR3 length equals 13 residues. Germline lookup yields CDR1 MNHEY and CDR2 SMNVEV (reference sequence). Deletions cut 6 bases from V and 3 bases from J, with 11 bases between. This CDR3 reads CASSPRMYYGYTF. Here the CDR3 DNA reads TGTGCCAGCAGCCCGCGGATGTACTATGGCTACACCTTC.

About this clone: The same CDR3 is also encoded by other DNA sequences in this sample. The CDR3 DNA follows: TGTGCCAGCAGCCAAACTACTAGCGGGTTATACAATGAGCAGTTCTTC. This gives the protein CASSQTTSGLYNEQFF. The chain has TRBV14 and TRBJ2-1; 9 bases map to TRBD2. Losses at the gene ends were 2 bases for V and 4 bases for J; bases not matched to a gene: 6. This CDR3 comprises 16 residues. The germline V gene has CDR1 SGHDN and CDR2 FVKESK.

The CDR3 nucleotides read TGTGCCAGTAGTCGTACAGGGGGTAGGGCTGGGGCCAACGTCCTGACTTTC. It is translated as CASSRTGGRAGANVLTF. V usage is TRBV19 and J usage is TRBJ2-6, with 8 bases fitting TRBD1. The CDR3 has 17 residues. From germline, CDR1 is LNHDA and CDR2 SQIVND (reference sequence). J was trimmed by 2 bases and V by 5 bases; bases with no gene match: 8.

The chain recombines TRBV6-6 with TRBJ2-7, with a tentative D call TRBD2 (5 bases). Per germline, CDR1 MNHNY and CDR2 SVGAGI (reference sequence). The CDR3 extends over 15 amino acids. Between the trimmed V and J ends, which lost 0 bases and 5 bases, there was a span of 14 bases. This chain's CDR3 is CASSYSREGFDEQYF. CDR3 sequence (DNA): TGTGCCAGCAGTTACTCCCGAGAGGGATTCGACGAGCAGTACTTC.

The rearrangement joins TRBV27 to TRBJ2-2; TRBD2 agrees at 10 bases. The length of the CDR3 is 19 residues. Per germline, CDR1 MNHEY and CDR2 SMNVEV (reference sequence). J lost 0 bases, V lost 3 bases, and 10 bases had no gene match. The CDR3 DNA reads TGTGCCAGCAGTTTCTCCGGGACTAGCGCGTTCGCGAACACCGGGGAGCTGTTTTTT. Translated, it gives CASSFSGTSAFANTGELFF.

The chain couples TRBV6-1 to TRBJ1-3, with D unclear. Looked up from germline, CDR1 is MNHNS and CDR2 is SASEGT. This CDR3 has 17 amino acids. Trimming took 2 bases from V and 8 from J, leaving 22 bases between them. Here the CDR3 DNA reads TGTGCCAGCAGTGAACGGTTTAGTCGGTATTCGGTCTACACCATATATTTT. Its protein product is CASSERFSRYSVYTIYF.

The rearrangement uses TRBV28 and TRBJ2-7, with D perhaps TRBD1 (5 bases). Germline V gene data show CDR1 as MDHEN and CDR2 as SYDVKM. Between the trimmed V and J ends, which lost 3 bases and 6 bases, there was a span of 21 bases. The CDR3 contains 16 residues. The CDR3 reads CASSFQPGRIAIEQYF. In DNA, the CDR3 is TGTGCCAGCAGTTTTCAGCCAGGGCGTATCGCCATCGAGCAGTACTTC.

This clone turned up a few times. The V and J genes are TRBV5-4 and TRBJ2-2; D not certain. The V gene lost 2 bases and the J gene lost 2 bases, with 7 bases spanning the gap. The CDR3 extends over 14 amino acids. Germline CDR1 is SGHNT and CDR2 is YYREEE (reference sequence). CDR3 nucleotide sequence: TGTGCCAGCAGCTTCGCCAGAAACACCGGGGAGCTGTTTTTT. As protein: CASSFARNTGELFF.

This clone was recorded a few times. The V and J genes are TRBV28 and TRBJ2-3; D unresolved. The CDR3 runs 13 residues. Trimming removed 3 bases at V and 8 bases at J, with 12 bases between. Germline V gene data show CDR1 as MDHEN and CDR2 as SYDVKM. CDR3 DNA: TGTGCCAGCAGTTTGGGTTCGCGCAGTACGCAGTATTTT. This codes for CASSLGSRSTQYF.

This clone was recorded a few times. This chain joins TRBV11-2 and TRBJ1-2; the D gene is possibly TRBD1 (6 bases). Germline V gene lookup returns CDR1 SGHAT and CDR2 FQNNGV. The V end lost 4 bases, the J end lost 3 bases, and 15 bases lay between the germline ends. This CDR3 spans 15 amino acids. The CDR3 here is CASSSSRDTYYGYTF. CDR3 DNA: TGTGCCAGCAGCTCCTCCCGGGACACTTACTATGGCTACACCTTC.

The chain combines TRBV11-1 with TRBJ2-7; 7 bases map to TRBD1. Per the germline V gene, CDR1 is SGHAT and CDR2 is FQDESV (reference sequence). The CDR3 is 15 amino acids. V lost 5 bases, J lost 3 bases, and 10 bases stayed unmatched. CDR3 in DNA: TGTGCCAGCAGCATCGTAGGGGACAGTCACTACGAGCAGTACTTC. Its translation: CASSIVGDSHYEQYF.

Remarks on this clone: At one end, the junction sequence differs from germline, possibly due to a read error. V and J are TRBV25-1 and TRBJ2-7; no firm D call. The V gene's germline CDR1 is MGHDK and CDR2 SYGVNS. The CDR3 totals 11 residues. The CDR3 spells CASGQPAGLTF. The CDR3 nucleotides are TGTGCCAGCGGGCAACCGGCAGGCTTGACTTTC.

The J gene is TRBJ1-5, the V gene TRBV11-2, with D tentatively TRBD1 (5 bases). V lost 5 bases and J lost 4, with 12 bases in between. The CDR3 loop spans 14 amino acids. Germline values: CDR1 SGHAT, CDR2 FQNNGV. CDR3 in amino acids: CASSPGTVNQPQHF. In DNA form, the CDR3 reads TGTGCCAGCAGCCCCGGGACGGTTAATCAGCCCCAGCATTTT.

The rearrangement joins TRBV29-1 to TRBJ2-1, with D perhaps TRBD2 (5 bases). Trimming pared 4 bases from V and 14 bases from J, leaving 21 bases between. From germline, CDR1 is SQVTM and CDR2 ANQGSEA. This CDR3 is 13 amino acids long. The CDR3 bases are TGCAGCGTTGTGTTTGCGGATACTAAAGCGGAGTTCTTC. It yields the protein CSVVFADTKAEFF.

About this clone itself: A single base is all that separates this from a far larger clone, so a read error is likely. The V and J genes are TRBV7-8 and TRBJ2-1, with 7 nucleotides matching TRBD2. Germline CDR1 is SGHVS and CDR2 is FQNEAQ. With V trimmed by 5 bases and J by 6 bases, 7 bases remained unmatched. This CDR3 spans 14 amino acids. In DNA form, the CDR3 reads TGTGCCAGCAGCGCCGAGGTAGCGGGCAATGAGCAGTTCTTC. This encodes CASSAEVAGNEQFF. The full variable domain, rest sourced from reference TRBV7-8 and TRBJ2-1, is GAGVSQSPRYKVAKRGQDVALRCDPISGHVSLFWYQQALGQGPEFLTYFQNEAQLDKSGLPSDRFFAERPEGSVSTLKIQRTQQEDSAVYLCASSAEVAGNEQFFGPGTRLTVL.

This clone appeared once. The J gene is TRBJ1-5, the V gene TRBV7-8; the match to TRBD1 covers 7 bases. Germline loops: CDR1 SGHVS, CDR2 FQNEAQ. The J segment lost 5 bases and the V segment lost 5 bases, leaving 9 bases of the junction unmatched. CDR3 size: 15 residues. CDR3 loop: CASSPIDRDHQPQHF. CDR3 in DNA: TGTGCCAGCAGCCCCATTGACAGGGATCATCAGCCCCAGCATTTT.

This clone was detected a few times. V is TRBV28 and J is TRBJ1-2; 8 bases agree with TRBD1. V was pared by 8 bases and J by 4 bases, with 3 bases of the junction left unmatched. The germline CDR1 and CDR2 sequences are MDHEN and SYDVKM. The CDR3 totals 12 residues. The CDR3 reads CASGTGSYGYTF. For the CDR3, the DNA is TGTGCCAGCGGGACAGGCAGCTATGGCTACACCTTC.

This clone appeared once. This sequence joins TRBV4-3 and TRBJ2-2, with a weak D call TRBD2 (5 bases). Trimming removed 3 bases from V and 6 bases from J, with 11 bases in between. The CDR3 consists of 14 residues. Germline assignment: CDR1 LGHNA and CDR2 YSLEER. As DNA, the CDR3 is TGCGCCAGCAGCCAGGGTGGCGGGTCCGGGGAGCTGTTTTTT. Protein product: CASSQGGGSGELFF.

V and J are TRBV27 and TRBJ1-5; 9 bases line up with TRBD1. Germline assignment: CDR1 MNHEY and CDR2 SMNVEV (reference sequence). V gave up 3 bases and J gave up 7 bases; unmatched junction bases: 4. This CDR3 spans 14 amino acids. The chain's CDR3 is CASSFGTGRQPQHF. DNA of the CDR3: TGTGCCAGCAGTTTCGGGACAGGGAGGCAGCCCCAGCATTTT.

The gene calls are TRBV4-1 and TRBJ1-1; tentatively, D is TRBD1 (5 bases). Germline V gene sequence: CDR1 MGHRA, CDR2 YSYEKL. The CDR3 totals 19 residues. V was shortened by 1 base and J by 1 base, with 22 bases between the two germline ends. As DNA, the CDR3 is TGCGCCAGCAGCCAAGGTCCCTCCTCAGGGAGAACAGGGAACACTGAAGCTTTCTTT. Translated: CASSQGPSSGRTGNTEAFF.

The chain is built from TRBV29-1 and TRBJ2-1, with TRBD1 identical over 8 bases. The CDR3 contains 14 residues. Germline loops: CDR1 SQVTM, CDR2 ANQGSEA. The J segment lost 7 bases and the V segment lost 1 base, leaving 6 bases of the junction unmatched. CDR3 protein: CSVEGQGAENEQFF. The CDR3 bases are TGCAGCGTTGAAGGGCAGGGGGCGGAAAATGAGCAGTTCTTC.

The J gene is TRBJ1-5, the V gene TRBV27; D not certain. The V end was cut by 10 bases, the J end by 4 bases, with 17 bases between. Germline V gene sequence: CDR1 MNHEY, CDR2 SMNVEV (reference sequence). CDR3 size: 14 residues. CDR3 protein: CATGMGIGNQPQHF. The CDR3 DNA is TGTGCCACCGGGATGGGGATTGGTAATCAGCCCCAGCATTTT.

As regards this clone: A junction boundary mismatches the germline segment, possibly from a read error. This chain connects TRBV6-1 to TRBJ2-7; D is unclear. This CDR3 region has 11 residues. Germline CDR1 reads MNHNS; CDR2 reads SASEGT. The chain's CDR3 is CTSSEMGEQYF. For the CDR3, the DNA is TGTACCAGCAGTGAAATGGGCGAGCAGTACTTC.

In this sample, this clone turned up a few times. The J gene is TRBJ2-7, the V gene TRBV27, with D tentatively TRBD1 or TRBD2 (5 bases each). Trimming left V 6 bases short and J 5 bases short, with 14 bases between. CDR3 length equals 13 residues. Germline V CDR1 and CDR2: MNHEY, SMNVEV (reference sequence). The CDR3 bases are TGTGCCAGCAGCCTCGGGGCGAAGGACGAGCAGTACTTC. Translation gives CASSLGAKDEQYF.

The chain carries TRBV19 and TRBJ2-2, with D perhaps given as TRBD1 or TRBD2 (5 bases each). The V end lost 5 bases, the J end lost 6 bases, and 16 bases lay between the germline ends. This CDR3 has 15 amino acids. Germline values: CDR1 LNHDA, CDR2 SQIVND (reference sequence). CDR3 in amino acids: CASSPQGDSAGELFF. CDR3 DNA: TGTGCCAGTAGTCCCCAAGGGGATAGCGCCGGGGAGCTGTTTTTT.

The sample holds a few counts of this clone. Written as DNA, the CDR3 is TGTGCCAGCAGCTTAAGGGGCGGGGGCGCGACCTACGAGCAGTACTTC. Translating it yields CASSLRGGGATYEQYF. The V gene is TRBV11-2, the J gene TRBJ2-7, with a weak D call TRBD2 (7 bases). The CDR3 totals 16 residues. In germline, CDR1 is SGHAT, CDR2 FQNNGV. V lost 2 bases, J lost 2 bases, and 16 bases lay in between. The entire variable domain, with the rest obtained from reference TRBV11-2 and TRBJ2-7, is as follows: EAGVAQSPRYKIIEKRQSVAFWCNPISGHATLYWYQQILGQGPKLLIQFQNNGVVDDSQLPKDRFSAERLKGVDSTLKIQPAKLEDSAVYLCASSLRGGGATYEQYFGPGTRLTVT.

This sequence joins TRBV5-6 and TRBJ1-1; D uncertain. The V end lost 3 bases, the J end lost 8 bases, and 8 bases lay between the germline ends. CDR3 length: 11 amino acids. The germline gives CDR1 SGHDT, CDR2 YYEEEE. Here the CDR3 reads CASSSYEEAFF. CDR3 coding DNA: TGTGCCAGCAGCTCGTATGAAGAAGCTTTCTTT.

This clone was counted ten times or more. V usage is TRBV27 and J usage is TRBJ2-2, with no clear D. There are 14 residues in the CDR3. With 7 bases removed from V and 0 bases from J, the gap between germline ends came to 9 bases. Germline assignment: CDR1 MNHEY and CDR2 SMNVEV (reference sequence). The CDR3 DNA reads as TGTGCCAGCACCCCGGACGCGAACACCGGGGAGCTGTTTTTT. It codes for CASTPDANTGELFF.

The J gene is TRBJ2-3, the V gene TRBV20-1; 14 bases are a match to TRBD2. This CDR3 has 11 amino acids. The germline V gene encodes CDR1 DFQATT and CDR2 SNEGSKA (reference sequence). This CDR3 is CRGLAGGTQYF. The CDR3 DNA follows: TGCAGAGGACTAGCGGGAGGTACGCAGTATTTT.

V usage is TRBV23-1 and J usage is TRBJ2-2; no clear D. TRBV23-1 is designated an ORF whose function remains uncertain. V lost 6 bases and J lost 2, with 19 bases in between. The CDR3 totals 17 residues. Here the CDR3 DNA reads TGCGCCAGCAGCCGTCCAAGCACCCGCCATAACACCGGGGAGCTGTTTTTT. As protein: CASSRPSTRHNTGELFF.